Below, one T cell receptor (beta chain) is given with its context. There is no known antigen for this receptor. Per-nucleotide qualities are absent, and no much larger clonotype sits a single base away. The library was produced with 5' RACE. Sequencing took place on an Illumina HiSeq 2000. A universal primer binding site was added through template switching, and the final cDNA carried a unique molecular identifier so that TCR cDNA molecules could be counted accurately. First-strand cDNA for TCR alpha and beta chains was synthesized from specific primers in the conserved constant-segment region. To control for contamination, each cDNA library was double barcoded with a SMART-Mk sample barcode plus Illumina barcodes. TruSeq adapter sequences, together with Illumina sample barcodes, were added in two successive PCR steps. The Illumina HiSeq platform was used with custom primers to sequence TCR alpha and beta cDNA libraries. Regarding the original processing steps: MiGEC was used to process raw reads and extract unique molecular identifiers, and MiXCR was used to find CDR3 positions. Recombination models were inferred per individual with the repgenHMM and IGoR tools using an EM algorithm. The analysis of shared clonotypes was done with the tcR package in R, with sharing normalized by the product of cloneset sizes. Out-of-frame nonproductive sequences were analyzed to study raw recombination free of thymic and clonal selection effects. Using fastp at Q25 and MiXCR, TCRdb reprocessed the public reads and kept productive beta chains. Each entry is one CDR3 protein sequence, shown with its most common DNA and genes. V and J calls and clone size were set by TCRdb, not the authors. The sample table records 1.5 million to 2 million distinct CDR3 sequences; less than 35% of these occur just once. The top ten clones comprise around 0.25% of the sample.

The data are from a study of identical twins (dated by TCRdb to 2016 to 2018). Concerning the study at large: To test whether fetal clonotypes persist, this study deep-sequenced TCR alpha and beta repertoires from monozygotic twins, from unrelated adults of various ages, and from cord blood. To rule out contamination, replicate twin experiments were performed at different times with different library preparation protocols.

Every donor in the study was a healthy Caucasian. Results the study describes overall, beyond this receptor: Invariant T cells such as MAIT and iNKT could partly confound zero-insertion analyses, though diverse VJ usage argued against this for most clonotypes. Fewer insertions were carried by abundant cord blood beta clonotypes, a similar but weaker trend appeared in young adult naive repertoires, and no such trend appeared in memory repertoires. Conclusions relied on cross-sectional statistical analysis, since the same donors could not be followed over many years. Compared with coincidental sharing between unrelated individuals, an excess of low generation-probability sequences was observed among out-of-frame TCR alpha sequences shared between twins. The excess sharing between twins in beta out-of-frame sequences was weaker because fewer shared sequences reduced the signal-to-noise ratio. Out-of-frame TCR alpha sharing in monozygotic twins was systematically underestimated by recombination models, whereas sharing between unrelated individuals was in agreement with the recombination models.

The receptor was derived from a newborn girl in good health. Source material: cord blood.

The nucleotide sequence is TGTGCCAGCAGCCCCCGGACTTCCAATCAGCCCCAGCATTTT. It encodes CASSPRTSNQPQHF. The chain is encoded by TRBV3-1 joined to TRBJ1-5; a confident D gene designation cannot be given. The CDR3 spans 14 residues, from the cysteine through the phenylalanine. Left in the record is the CDR3 DNA by itself, 42 bases read in frame from the first base. The trim is 4 bases for V and 3 bases for J, with a gap of 10 bases between the germline ends. From a lookup of the germline V gene (reference sequence), CDR1 and CDR2 are LGHDT and YNNKEL.